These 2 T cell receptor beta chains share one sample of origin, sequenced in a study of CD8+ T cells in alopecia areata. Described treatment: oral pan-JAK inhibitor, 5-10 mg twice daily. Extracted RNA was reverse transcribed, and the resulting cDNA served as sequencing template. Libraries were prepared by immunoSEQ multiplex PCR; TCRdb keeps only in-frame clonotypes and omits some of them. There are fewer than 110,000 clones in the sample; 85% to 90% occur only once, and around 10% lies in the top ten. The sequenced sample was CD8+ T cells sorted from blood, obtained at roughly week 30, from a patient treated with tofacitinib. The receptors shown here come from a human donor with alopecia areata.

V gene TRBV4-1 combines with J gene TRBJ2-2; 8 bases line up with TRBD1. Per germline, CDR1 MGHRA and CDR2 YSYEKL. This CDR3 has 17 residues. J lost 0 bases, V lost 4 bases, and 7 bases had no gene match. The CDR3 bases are TGCGCCAGCAGCCTGAGACAGGGGAACGCGAACACCGGGGAGCTGTTTTTT. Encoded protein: CASSLRQGNANTGELFF.

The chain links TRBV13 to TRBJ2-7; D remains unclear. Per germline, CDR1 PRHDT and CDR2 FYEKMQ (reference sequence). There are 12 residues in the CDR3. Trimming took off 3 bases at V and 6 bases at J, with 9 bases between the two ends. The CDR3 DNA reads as TGTGCCAGCAGCTTTGGCCGGATCGAGCAGTACTTC. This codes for CASSFGRIEQYF.